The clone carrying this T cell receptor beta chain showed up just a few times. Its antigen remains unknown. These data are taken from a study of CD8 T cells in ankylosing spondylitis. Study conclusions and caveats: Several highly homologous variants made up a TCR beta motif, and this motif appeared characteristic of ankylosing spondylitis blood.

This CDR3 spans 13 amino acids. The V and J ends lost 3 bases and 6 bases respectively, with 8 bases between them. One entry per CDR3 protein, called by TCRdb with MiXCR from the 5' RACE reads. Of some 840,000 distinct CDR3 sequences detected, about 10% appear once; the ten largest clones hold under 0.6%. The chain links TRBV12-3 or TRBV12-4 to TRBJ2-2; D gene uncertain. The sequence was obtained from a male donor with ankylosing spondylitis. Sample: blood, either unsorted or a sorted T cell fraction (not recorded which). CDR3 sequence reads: CASSFLESGELFF. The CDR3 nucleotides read TGTGCCAGCAGTTTTCTAGAATCCGGGGAGCTGTTTTTT.